Reported below is one T cell receptor (beta chain). These data originate in a study of blood T cell repertoires in COVID-19. About the research overall: Samples representing acute and convalescent COVID-19 were sourced from the United States, Italy and Spain. Sample material is recorded as cDNA or gDNA derived from T cells, B-cell-depleted T cells, or PBMCs.

The V and J ends lost 0 bases and 8 bases, in that order; junction bases with no gene match: 5. The CDR3 loop spans 14 amino acids. Germline CDR1 reads SGHTS; CDR2 reads YDEGEE. TCRdb's table, derived via immunoSEQ multiplex PCR, lists solely in-frame clones and lacks some. The table lists over 100,000 clones, 70% to 90% of them singletons, with about 20% in the top ten. The receptor's source is a woman aged 55 to 70 with acute or convalescent COVID-19. The specimen sequenced was peripheral blood. The J gene is TRBJ1-5, the V gene TRBV5-8; 7 bases align to TRBD1. Here the CDR3 reads CASSLAGQGEPQHF. CDR3 in DNA: TGTGCCAGCAGCTTGGCAGGGCAGGGGGAGCCCCAGCATTTT.